The source of this T cell receptor beta chain is a study of blood T cell repertoires in COVID-19 (dated by TCRdb to about 2020). With regard to the full study: Samples from collaborators originated in the United States, Italy and Spain and spanned both the acute and convalescent phases of COVID-19. Deeply sampled blood TCRbeta repertoires from subjects exposed to, actively infected with, or recovered from COVID-19 were included in the dataset. The repertoires were made available in a free public database intended to serve as a resource for research on the immune response to SARS-CoV-2. The samples were drawn from the first 160 participants of the ongoing ImmuneRACE study and from 1,254 subjects provided by 6 global collaborators. Where HLA class I and class II types were available, the types were taken from metadata supplied by the sample provider, not from assay-based typing. Sample metadata almost always included a de-identified subject ID, COVID-19 status, age in years and sex. The prospective study material was composed of cDNA or gDNA derived from T cells, B-cell-depleted T cells, or PBMCs.

For CDR1 and CDR2, the germline V gene lists KGHSH and LQKENI. From cysteine to phenylalanine, the CDR3 is 11 amino acids long. Only CDR3 DNA remains: 33 bases, in frame from the first base. V is cut by 6 bases and J by 5 bases, and the space between the germline ends is 7 bases. One collaborating source in Seattle enrolled patients during active infection and followed them longitudinally through the course of disease. Collaborating institutions collected whole blood in K2EDTA tubes following their own protocols. For TCRbeta analysis, collaborators shipped samples in one of three forms: frozen whole blood, isolated PBMCs, or DNA extracted from either of those sample types. General conclusions and limits of the study: Clinical and demographic metadata were provided uncurated, with the amount varying by source and participant.

As to this clone: The target of this receptor is not known. No quality values exist for individual bases; no much larger clone is one base distant.

The immunoSEQ Assay, a bias-controlled multiplex PCR, was used to amplify TCRbeta CDR3 regions from genomic DNA. The study's processing was this. Nucleated cell counts per sample were estimated from amplification of reference gene primers within the assay. Sequence reads were collapsed and filtered to measure the absolute abundance of every unique TCRbeta CDR3 rearrangement. Productive Simpson clonality was computed per sample as the square root of Simpson's diversity index over productive rearrangements. As stored in TCRdb, this immuneACCESS dataset retains in-frame rearrangements with V and J assigned. A fraction of the clones does not appear; measured against another copy, unresolved V genes explain less than half of the discrepancy, and the remainder lacks a known reason. V and J calls and clone size are those listed in that table; D and trimming were worked out from the DNA. The sample records about 250,000 clones, about 83% of which are singletons. The ten largest make up 5.5% to 6.5% of the sample.

Sequences were obtained from peripheral blood. The chain employs TRBV18 and TRBJ1-1; the D gene assignment is ambiguous. This TCR derives from a woman of 80 years or more with COVID-19, enrolled during active disease. The CDR3 region has the sequence CASSPGTEAFF. In nucleotides, the sequence is TGTGCCAGCTCCCCGGGGACTGAAGCTTTCTTT.